One sample yielded the 16 T cell receptor beta chains listed below, sequenced in a study of blood T cell repertoires in COVID-19. The table came from immunoSEQ multiplex PCR; TCRdb's copy has only in-frame clones and leaves some out. The data show 300,000 to 350,000 clones, about 90% seen once. The specimen was PBMCs or T cells enriched from blood (not recorded which). These receptors were collected from a woman aged 18-30 years with acute COVID-19.

The chain links TRBV3-1 (or the pseudogene TRBV3-2) to TRBJ2-1; 7 bases map to TRBD2. CDR1 LGHDT and CDR2 YNNKEL come from the germline V gene (reference sequence). The V segment lost 4 bases and the J segment 0 bases; nucleotides outside the gene matches: 12. This CDR3 is 18 amino acids long. For the CDR3, the DNA is TGTGCCAGCAGCCGGCCCGGGGGGTGGGAGGACTCCTACAATGAGCAGTTCTTC. This codes for CASSRPGGWEDSYNEQFF.

The gene calls are TRBV6-2 or TRBV6-3 and TRBJ1-5; D is possibly TRBD1 (5 bases). This CDR3 is 15 amino acids long. Per the germline V gene, CDR1 is MNHEY and CDR2 is SVGEGT. The V and J ends lost 5 bases and 3 bases respectively, with 14 bases between them. The CDR3 loop reads CASSPGSGPNQPQHF. CDR3 coding DNA: TGTGCCAGCAGTCCCGGGTCAGGGCCCAATCAGCCCCAGCATTTT.

The chain has TRBV29-1 and TRBJ2-1; D gene ambiguous. V was clipped by 1 base and J by 8 bases, with 9 bases between them. Germline CDR1 is SQVTM and CDR2 is ANQGSEA. CDR3 length: 12 residues. In DNA form, the CDR3 reads TGCAGCGTTGAAGGGCTAGTTGATGAGCAGTTCTTC. Translation gives CSVEGLVDEQFF.

CDR3 sequence: CAISESTGGVGYNEQFF. The DNA for the CDR3 is TGTGCCATCAGTGAGTCTACAGGGGGTGTAGGCTACAATGAGCAGTTCTTC. The chain employs TRBV10-3 and TRBJ2-1; 8 positions match TRBD1. The germline V gene has CDR1 ENHRY and CDR2 SYGVKD. This CDR3 region has 17 residues. V lost 0 bases, J lost 3 bases, and 7 bases stayed unmatched.

The chain combines TRBV6-5 with TRBJ2-3, with D perhaps TRBD1 (6 bases). Germline V gene lookup returns CDR1 MNHEY and CDR2 SVGAGI. This CDR3 region has 15 residues. V dropped 6 bases and J dropped 2 bases, with 15 bases sitting between them. The CDR3 DNA sequence: TGTGCCAGCAGCCGAACTGGACAGACCACAGATACGCAGTATTTT. Translating it yields CASSRTGQTTDTQYF.

The chain couples TRBV18 to TRBJ1-5; a possible D gene is TRBD1 (5 bases). The length of the CDR3 is 15 residues. From germline, CDR1 is KGHSH and CDR2 LQKENI. V dropped 4 bases and J dropped 5 bases, with 15 bases sitting between them. CDR3: CASSRAGFADQPQHF. The DNA of the CDR3 is TGTGCCAGCTCACGGGCAGGGTTCGCGGATCAGCCCCAGCATTTT.

The chain is built from TRBV11-2 and TRBJ2-1, with D perhaps TRBD2 (6 bases). Germline-derived CDR1 and CDR2 are SGHAT and FQNNGV. The CDR3 is made up of 19 amino acids. V lost 7 bases to trimming and J lost 7 bases, with 32 bases between them. The CDR3: CASTLMGGGGRPKGNEQFF. The CDR3, as DNA: TGTGCCAGCACCCTTATGGGCGGAGGAGGGAGGCCAAAAGGAAATGAGCAGTTCTTC.

This chain connects TRBV11-2 to TRBJ2-3, with a possible D match to TRBD2 (5 bases). V was shortened by 3 bases and J by 3 bases, with 16 bases between the two germline ends. Germline CDR1 is SGHAT and CDR2 is FQNNGV. The CDR3 consists of 16 residues. CDR3 nucleotide sequence: TGTGCCAGCAGCTTTTCCCTTGTGAGGGCGACAGATACGCAGTATTTT. Its protein is CASSFSLVRATDTQYF.

A few counts support this clone. V gene TRBV4-1 combines with J gene TRBJ2-7; 8 positions match TRBD1. V gave up 0 bases and J gave up 6 bases; unmatched junction bases: 13. This CDR3 is 17 amino acids long. Germline assignment: CDR1 MGHRA and CDR2 YSYEKL. CDR3 amino acids: CASSQDLLGRGRTEQYF. In nucleotides, the CDR3 is TGCGCCAGCAGCCAAGATCTCTTAGGCAGGGGGCGCACCGAGCAGTACTTC.

The table lists this clone with a count of one. The CDR3 nucleotides are TGTGCCAGCAGTTGGGGACTAGCGGGAGGTCAAGATACGCAGTATTTT. Translation gives CASSWGLAGGQDTQYF. The chain couples TRBV27 to TRBJ2-3; 15 nucleotides agree with TRBD2. V was clipped by 4 bases and J by 5 bases; unmatched bases: 4. Germline V CDR1 and CDR2: MNHEY, SMNVEV (reference sequence). CDR3 size: 16 residues.

The rearrangement links TRBV6-5 to TRBJ2-2; the match to TRBD1 covers 7 bases. The CDR3 runs to 15 residues. Germline trimming cut 6 bases from V and 2 bases from J; bases unmatched to any gene: 6. Germline V CDR1 and CDR2: MNHEY, SVGAGI. The CDR3 here is CASRWGQSNTGELFF. The CDR3 DNA reads TGTGCCAGCAGATGGGGACAGTCCAACACCGGGGAGCTGTTTTTT.

The V gene is TRBV28, the J gene TRBJ2-7; TRBD2 aligns across 9 bases. The CDR3 spans 15 residues. Germline-derived CDR1 and CDR2 are MDHEN and SYDVKM. The junction had 13 bases not matched to a gene; V was cut back by 3 bases and J by 10 bases. CDR3 in DNA: TGTGCCAGCAGTTTCCCGCCTATCGGCGGGGGGGGTCAGTACTTC. It is translated as CASSFPPIGGGGQYF.

The V gene is TRBV9, the J gene TRBJ1-1; D is uncertain. The V end lost 0 bases, the J end lost 0 bases, and 9 bases lay between the germline ends. Per germline, CDR1 SGDLS and CDR2 YYNGEE. This CDR3 region has 15 residues. CDR3 sequence reads: CASSVEARMNTEAFF. In nucleotides, the CDR3 is TGTGCCAGCAGCGTAGAGGCCAGGATGAACACTGAAGCTTTCTTT.

The chain is built from TRBV10-3 and TRBJ2-1; D gene unclear. Trimming pared 0 bases from V and 1 base from J, leaving 16 bases between. CDR1 is ENHRY and CDR2 is SYGVKD in the germline V gene. The CDR3 consists of 18 residues. CDR3 DNA sequence: TGTGCCATCAGTGAGTCGGGTAGCACCCTATCTTCCTACAATGAGCAGTTCTTC. Residues: CAISESGSTLSSYNEQFF.

The CDR3 is CASREGMSTEAFF. CDR3 coding DNA: TGTGCCAGCAGAGAGGGAATGAGCACTGAAGCTTTCTTT. The V gene is TRBV7-3, the J gene TRBJ1-1; no definite D call. The CDR3 has 13 residues. V was trimmed by 6 bases and J by 4 bases, leaving 12 bases between them. Looked up from germline, CDR1 is SGHTA and CDR2 is FQGTGA.

The chain carries TRBV27 and TRBJ2-1; D is ambiguous. V dropped 6 bases and J dropped 6 bases, with 6 bases sitting between them. This CDR3 spans 11 amino acids. Germline V gene lookup returns CDR1 MNHEY and CDR2 SMNVEV (reference sequence). The CDR3 loop reads CASRSGNEQFF. The CDR3 region has the DNA TGTGCCAGCAGGAGTGGCAATGAGCAGTTCTTC.